The sequence of this T cell receptor (beta chain) was determined in a study of early T cells in non-severe SARS-CoV-2 infection (dated by TCRdb to about 2021). Study-level background: Because TCR sequencing relied on bulk RNA taken from unsorted whole blood, pairing of alpha and beta chains was not possible.

Set within a cohort of healthcare workers in London, UK, this nested case-control study involved weekly PCR testing of nasopharyngeal swabs along with blood sampling. Between 23 and 31 March 2020, the week of the UK lockdown, healthcare workers were enrolled and then followed up weekly for as long as 16 weeks. The library was made by 5' RACE. Reads for this sample came from a NextSeq 500. To correct for sequencing error and PCR bias, the TCR library protocol tagged individual cDNA molecules with unique molecular identifiers. Sequencing covered both TCR alpha and beta chains, and within each sample the abundances of alpha and beta sequences were tightly co-correlated. The original pipeline was this. V gene, J gene and CDR3 annotation of TCR sequences was performed with Decombinator V4. Expanded TCRs were defined as changing significantly between any two time points under a Poisson model with p below 0.0001. TCR abundances were normalised to the total number of TCRs sequenced per sample and expressed as counts per million. MAIT TCRs were defined by TRAV1-2 paired with TRAJ12, TRAJ20 or TRAJ33, and iNKT TCRs by TRAV10 paired with TRAJ18. VDJdb, accessed 1 November 2021, was searched for CMV, EBV and SARS-CoV-2 annotated TCRs, excluding TCRs annotated for multiple antigens. TCRdb itself trimmed the public reads at Q25 with fastp, ran MiXCR and retained productive beta chains. Merged by CDR3 protein, the rows form single entries marked with the most common genes and DNA. The V and J calls follow TCRdb's processing rather than the paper's. The sample yields 51,000 or so distinct CDR3 sequences; 11% were counted once. The ten largest clonotypes hold 13% of the sample.

This clonotype was seen many times. The antigen it binds to is not known. Nothing much larger sits one base from this clone, and base qualities are not available. What the research found in general, with its limitations: Matching against VDJdb was skewed toward anti-spike CD8 responses, likely underestimated virus-specific expansions, and missed private and CD4 specificities.

V is pared back by 6 bases and J by 0 bases, with 11 bases lying between the germline termini. From cysteine to phenylalanine, the CDR3 is 15 amino acids long. The retained sequence is limited to the CDR3, 45 bases, with the frame set at the first base. As encoded in the germline V gene, CDR1 is KGHSH while CDR2 is LQKENI. The origin of this receptor is an adult who was a healthcare worker with PCR-confirmed SARS-CoV-2 infection or an uninfected control (not recorded which). The specimen sequenced was whole blood. The rearrangement joined TRBV18 to TRBJ2-2; matching of 6 bases hints at TRBD2 as the D gene. The CDR3 protein is CASSYSGSNTGELFF. The nucleotide sequence is TGTGCCAGCTCGTATAGCGGATCGAACACCGGGGAGCTGTTTTTT. The CDR3 plus the reference TRBV18 and TRBJ2-2 genes for the other parts give the full variable domain: NAGVMQNPRHLVRRRGQEARLRCSPMKGHSHVYWYRQLPEEGLKFMVYLQKENIIDESGMPKERFSAEFPKEGPSILRIQQVVRGDSAAYFCASSYSGSNTGELFFGEGSRLTVL.